This T cell receptor beta chain was documented in a study of blood T cell repertoires in COVID-19. As for the study in general: The United States, Italy and Spain were the sources of the acute and convalescent COVID-19 samples. Nucleic acid was either cDNA or gDNA, and it came from T cells, B-cell-depleted T cells, or PBMCs.

In the authors' methods: Amplification of reference gene primers provided the estimated nucleated cell counts. The table came from immunoSEQ multiplex PCR; TCRdb's copy has only in-frame clones and leaves some out. V, J and clone size derive from that table, while D and trimming were established from the DNA sequence. Of 250,000 to 300,000 clones in the sample, over 75% were seen once. The CDR3 consists of 15 residues. Germline V lookup: CDR1 KGHSH, CDR2 LQKENI. The V and J ends lost 4 bases and 3 bases respectively, with 15 bases between them. The gene calls are TRBV18 and TRBJ1-1; D possibly corresponds to TRBD1 (5 bases). The sequence came from a woman aged 60-70 years with acute or convalescent COVID-19. Source material: peripheral blood. CDR3 sequence (DNA): TGTGCCAGCTCACGCCCGGGGGGGGTTGACACTGAAGCTTTCTTT. Protein sequence: CASSRPGGVDTEAFF. The whole variable domain, remainder taken from reference TRBV18 and TRBJ1-1, is NAGVMQNPRHLVRRRGQEARLRCSPMKGHSHVYWYRQLPEEGLKFMVYLQKENIIDESGMPKERFSAEFPKEGPSILRIQQVVRGDSAAYFCASSRPGGVDTEAFFGQGTRLTVV.